Presented here are 18 T cell receptor beta chains from one specimen sequenced in a study of somatic mutations in cytotoxic T cells in rheumatoid arthritis. Sequencing used immunoSEQ multiplex PCR; TCRdb keeps in-frame clones, though not all of them. The sample has about 19,000 clones; 75% to 90% are singletons. The specimen sequenced was CD8+ T cells sorted from blood. Receptor source: an adult with rheumatoid arthritis.

The chain links TRBV19 to TRBJ1-2; 8 bases line up with TRBD1. Looked up from germline, CDR1 is LNHDA and CDR2 is SQIVND (reference sequence). CDR3 size: 13 residues. Losses at the gene ends were 9 bases for V and 4 bases for J; bases not matched to a gene: 7. The CDR3 DNA sequence: TGTGCCAGCCTAGAGACAGGGGTCTATGGCTACACCTTC. It yields the protein CASLETGVYGYTF.

This chain joins TRBV9 and TRBJ1-5, with D maybe TRBD1 (5 bases). V dropped 0 bases and J dropped 2 bases, with 9 bases sitting between them. Germline-derived CDR1 and CDR2 are SGDLS and YYNGEE. The length of the CDR3 is 15 residues. In DNA form, the CDR3 reads TGTGCCAGCAGCGTAGGGGGCTTGGGCAATCAGCCCCAGCATTTT. Translation: CASSVGGLGNQPQHF.

The rearrangement uses TRBV6-6 and TRBJ2-7, with no clear D. The length of the CDR3 is 12 residues. V lost 5 bases, J lost 2 bases, and 7 bases lay in between. From germline, CDR1 is MNHNY and CDR2 SVGAGI (reference sequence). CDR3 amino acids: CASSRVTYEQYF. The DNA of the CDR3 is TGTGCCAGCAGTCGGGTCACCTACGAGCAGTACTTC.

This clone is a singleton in its sample. The V call is TRBV9, the J call TRBJ2-1, with TRBD2 identical over 12 bases. Trimming took 0 bases from V and 6 from J; bases not matched to a gene: 4. The CDR3 has 16 residues. Germline lookup yields CDR1 SGDLS and CDR2 YYNGEE. The CDR3 spells CASSVGPSGGANEQFF. The CDR3 nucleotides are TGTGCCAGCAGCGTAGGTCCTAGCGGGGGGGCCAATGAGCAGTTCTTC.

This clone was detected a few times. Different DNA sequences within this sample yield the same CDR3. The chain joins TRBV6-1 to TRBJ2-2; D uncertain. Germline V gives CDR1 MNHNS, CDR2 SASEGT. V was clipped by 6 bases and J by 6 bases, with 8 bases between them. The CDR3 spans 12 residues. Here the CDR3 DNA reads TGTGCCAGCAGCCTCAATTCCGGGGAGCTGTTTTTT. Translation: CASSLNSGELFF.

In its sample, this clone was seen a few times. This sequence joins TRBV7-9 and TRBJ1-1; 9 nucleotides line up with TRBD1. The CDR3 has 15 amino acids. CDR1 and CDR2 from the germline V gene are SEHNR and FQNEAQ (reference sequence). V dropped 2 bases and J dropped 3; count of bases not matched to a gene: 4. The CDR3 coding sequence is TGTGCCAGCAGCTTACTCCGGGACAGGGACACTGAAGCTTTCTTT. Protein: CASSLLRDRDTEAFF.

The rearrangement uses TRBV27 and TRBJ1-5; no clear D gene. Germline assignment: CDR1 MNHEY and CDR2 SMNVEV (reference sequence). The CDR3 sequence is 16 residues long. The V and J ends lost 2 bases and 0 bases respectively, with 11 bases between them. As DNA, the CDR3 is TGTGCCAGCAGTTTACAAGGGTTGAATAGCAATCAGCCCCAGCATTTT. Protein product: CASSLQGLNSNQPQHF.

V and J are TRBV13 and TRBJ1-1, with D perhaps TRBD1 (6 bases). The ends were cut back, 4 bases at V and 1 base at J, with 13 bases in the middle. The CDR3 runs to 15 residues. Germline CDR1 reads PRHDT; CDR2 reads FYEKMQ (reference sequence). CDR3 coding DNA: TGTGCCAGCAGCTCCGCCCCACAGGGGAACACTGAAGCTTTCTTT. Amino acids: CASSSAPQGNTEAFF.

The chain has TRBV2 and TRBJ2-3; TRBD1 matches 7 bases. This CDR3 spans 15 amino acids. J lost 0 bases, V lost 8 bases, and 8 bases had no gene match. Germline values: CDR1 SNHLY, CDR2 FYNNEI. This chain's CDR3 is CASRDSTTSTDTQYF. In nucleotides, the CDR3 is TGTGCCAGCCGGGACAGCACCACTAGCACAGATACGCAGTATTTT.

CDR3 residues: CASTSGQVTDTQYF. In DNA form, the CDR3 reads TGTGCCAGCACCTCGGGACAAGTCACAGATACGCAGTATTTT. V gene TRBV6-5 combines with J gene TRBJ2-3; maybe TRBD1 (6 bases). V lost 7 bases, J lost 2 bases, and 13 bases lay in between. Germline lookup yields CDR1 MNHEY and CDR2 SVGAGI. The CDR3 consists of 14 residues.

This chain joins TRBV7-6 and TRBJ2-2; weak D call: TRBD1 (6 bases). The V and J ends lost 5 bases and 6 bases respectively, with 16 bases between them. Germline V gene lookup returns CDR1 SGHVS and CDR2 FNYEAQ. The CDR3 covers 15 residues. The CDR3 DNA follows: TGTGCCAGCAGCCCGTTGTCAGAGGGGGCCGGGGAGCTGTTTTTT. Translated: CASSPLSEGAGELFF.

The CDR3 DNA reads as TGTGCCAGCAACCCTAGCGGGAGGTCCTCTGGGGCCAACGTCCTGACTTTC. It yields the protein CASNPSGRSSGANVLTF. The gene calls are TRBV27 and TRBJ2-6, with 11 bases matching TRBD2. Germline loops: CDR1 MNHEY, CDR2 SMNVEV (reference sequence). This CDR3 contains 17 residues. Losses at the gene ends were 7 bases for V and 0 bases for J; bases not matched to a gene: 5. The full variable domain, rest sourced from reference TRBV27 and TRBJ2-6, is EAQVTQNPRYLITVTGKKLTVTCSQNMNHEYMSWYRQDPGLGLRQIYYSMNVEVTDKGDVPEGYKVSRKEKRNFPLILESPSPNQTSLYFCASNPSGRSSGANVLTFGAGSRLTVL.

The chain couples TRBV9 to TRBJ1-6; 12 bases agree with TRBD1. This CDR3 region has 18 residues. The junction had 12 bases not matched to a gene; V was cut back by 3 bases and J by 8 bases. The germline V gene encodes CDR1 SGDLS and CDR2 YYNGEE. The chain's CDR3 is CASSERDRGRWGDSPLHF. In DNA form, the CDR3 reads TGTGCCAGCAGCGAGCGGGACAGGGGGCGCTGGGGAGATTCACCCCTCCACTTT.

This rearrangement joins TRBV7-9 to TRBJ2-5; TRBD2 agrees at 11 bases. The length of the CDR3 is 19 residues. Germline CDR1 and CDR2: SEHNR and FQNEAQ (reference sequence). V was clipped by 5 bases and J by 5 bases; unmatched bases: 19. The CDR3 here is CASSPHPGLAGPRAETQYF. Here the CDR3 DNA reads TGTGCCAGCAGCCCCCATCCCGGACTAGCGGGCCCCAGGGCGGAGACCCAGTACTTC.

The chain employs TRBV7-2 and TRBJ2-3, with 8 bases fitting TRBD1. CDR1 is SGHTA, CDR2 FQGNSA, per germline. After removal of 4 bases from V and 0 bases from J, the junction contained 3 bases not matched to a gene. There are 15 residues in the CDR3. In DNA form, the CDR3 reads TGTGCCAGCAGCTCCAGGGGGCTGAGCACAGATACGCAGTATTTT. Its translation: CASSSRGLSTDTQYF.

This chain joins TRBV5-1 and TRBJ2-7; D is ambiguous. V gave up 0 bases and J gave up 4 bases, with 14 bases separating them. CDR3 size: 15 residues. Looked up from germline, CDR1 is SGHRS and CDR2 is YFSETQ. The CDR3 sequence: CASSLESHSPYEQYF. The CDR3 DNA reads as TGCGCCAGCAGCTTGGAGAGCCATTCCCCTTACGAGCAGTACTTC. The full variable domain, with the rest looked up from reference TRBV5-1 and TRBJ2-7, is KAGVTQTPRYLIKTRGQQVTLSCSPISGHRSVSWYQQTPGQGLQFLFEYFSETQRNKGNFPGRFSGRQFSNSRSEMNVSTLELGDSALYLCASSLESHSPYEQYFGPGTRLTVT.

The chain couples TRBV14 to TRBJ2-5; D gene ambiguous. The CDR3 sequence is 14 residues long. The V gene's germline CDR1 is SGHDN and CDR2 FVKESK. V gave up 1 base and J gave up 5 bases, with 11 bases separating them. Written as DNA, the CDR3 is TGTGCCAGCAGCCAAGGGGTTTCTTGGGAGACCCAGTACTTC. Translation: CASSQGVSWETQYF. Looking up the rest from reference TRBV14 and TRBJ2-5 gives the full variable domain: EAGVTQFPSHSVIEKGQTVTLRCDPISGHDNLYWYRRVMGKEIKFLLHFVKESKQDESGMPNNRFLAERTGGTYSTLKVQPAELEDSGVYFCASSQGVSWETQYFGPGTRLLVL.

This chain connects TRBV4-3 to TRBJ2-2, with 10 bases that match TRBD1. Per the germline V gene, CDR1 is LGHNA and CDR2 is YSLEER. The CDR3 covers 16 residues. The ends lost 1 base at V and 6 bases at J; junction bases unmatched: 5. CDR3 sequence (DNA): TGCGCCAGCAGCCAAGGAGGAGGACAGGGGGCCGGGGAGCTGTTTTTT. This sequence encodes CASSQGGGQGAGELFF.